This is a list of T cell receptor beta chains from one sample in a study of OX40 agonist ivuxolimab in advanced cancers. Libraries were prepared by immunoSEQ multiplex PCR; TCRdb keeps only in-frame clonotypes and omits some of them. The sample carries roughly 70,000 clones, about 86% recorded once. The starting material was CD4+ or CD8+ T cells sorted from blood, obtained in a trial of the OX40 agonist ivuxolimab. These receptors were collected from an adult with an advanced solid tumor such as melanoma, head and neck, liver or kidney cancer. Both conserved end residues are part of each CDR3. D genes are given only for firm matches. Clone size is stated in some rows and not others, as once, few, many or a class when expanded.

CDR3 length,J gene,V gene,clone size,D gene,CDR3 DNA,CDR3 protein
17,TRBJ2-6,TRBV2,-,TRBD1,TGTGCCAGCAGATTACTTACAGGGGGCGCTGGGGCCAACGTCCTGACTTTC,CASRLLTGGAGANVLTF
15,TRBJ1-1,TRBV15,-,TRBD1,TGTGCCACCAGCCTCAGTAGGGGGCGCGGGGGGGAAGCTTTCTTT,CATSLSRGRGGEAFF
16,TRBJ2-6,TRBV30,once,TRBD1,TGTGCCTGGAGTAACGAGGACAGGGTTGGGGCCAACGTCCTGACTTTC,CAWSNEDRVGANVLTF
15,TRBJ2-5,TRBV21-1,-,-,TGTGCCAGCAGCAAACCAAGACAAGGGAGTGAGACCCAGTACTTC,CASSKPRQGSETQYF
14,TRBJ1-5,TRBV19,-,-,TGTGCCAGTAGTATATCTAGGGTCGGACAGCCCCAGCATTTT,CASSISRVGQPQHF
14,TRBJ1-1,TRBV9,-,-,TGTGCCAGCAGCGCCCGGACAGTGAACACTGAAGCTTTCTTT,CASSARTVNTEAFF
14,TRBJ1-5,TRBV28,once,-,TGTGCCAGCAGTTTAAACCGGGGCAATCAGCCCCAGCATTTT,CASSLNRGNQPQHF
14,TRBJ1-1,TRBV5-1,-,TRBD1,TGCGCCAGCAGCTGGGGGACAGGGAACACTGAAGCTTTCTTT,CASSWGTGNTEAFF
14,TRBJ1-1,TRBV5-1,-,-,TGCGCCAGTCTTGCGGTCGGGGTGAGCACTGAAGCTTTCTTT,CASLAVGVSTEAFF
15,TRBJ1-1,TRBV7-2,-,-,TGTGCCAGCAGCACCGTAGGGGGGCTGAACACTGAAGCTTTCTTT,CASSTVGGLNTEAFF
14,TRBJ2-1,TRBV19,-,TRBD1,TGTGCCAGTAGTATAGGGACCCTCGGGGACAGGAGGTTCTTC,CASSIGTLGDRRFF
14,TRBJ1-4,TRBV19,-,-,TGTGCCAGTAGTTCCGGACTTTTTAATGAAAAACTGTTTTTT,CASSSGLFNEKLFF
15,TRBJ2-3,TRBV4-1,-,TRBD2,TGCGCCAGCAGCCAACAAAGCGGGGTTACAGATACGCAGTATTTT,CASSQQSGVTDTQYF
16,TRBJ2-7,TRBV10-3,-,TRBD2,TGTGCCATTCAGGCGGCTAGCGGGAGGGTCTCCTACGAGCAGTACTTC,CAIQAASGRVSYEQYF
11,TRBJ2-7,TRBV20-1,-,-,TGCAGTGCCGGGGGACCCTACGAGCAGTACTTC,CSAGGPYEQYF
15,TRBJ2-5,TRBV7-2,once,-,TGTGCCAGCAGCCCCAGACTAGGGGTGGGGGAGACCCAGTACTTC,CASSPRLGVGETQYF
13,TRBJ2-2,TRBV5-1,-,-,TGCGCCAGCAGCTTGGGGACAACCGGGGAGCTGTTTTTT,CASSLGTTGELFF
14,TRBJ1-2,TRBV6-1,-,-,TGTGCCAGCAGTGGGTCGGGAGCCAGAGGTGGCTACACCTTC,CASSGSGARGGYTF
15,TRBJ2-1,TRBV30,-,TRBD2,TGTGCCTGGAGTCAAACTAGCGGGGTATACAATGAGCAGTTCTTC,CAWSQTSGVYNEQFF
17,TRBJ2-7,TRBV4-1,-,-,TGCGCCAGCAGCCAAGTCCAGGTCGGGTTAAGAGGTTACGAGCAGTACTTC,CASSQVQVGLRGYEQYF
13,TRBJ1-2,TRBV7-2,few,TRBD1,TGTGCCAGCAGCTTACGACAGGGGGGTGGCTACACCTTC,CASSLRQGGGYTF
15,TRBJ2-7,TRBV6-5,-,-,TGTGCCAGCACCGCGGGGGCGCTACAGAACTACGAGCAGTACTTC,CASTAGALQNYEQYF
14,TRBJ2-2,TRBV12-5,few,-,TGTGCTAGTGGCCCAGGAGGCCAGTCCGGGGAGCTGTTTTTT,CASGPGGQSGELFF
13,TRBJ2-1,TRBV5-4,-,-,TGTGCCAGCAGCTCCCCGCATTCCAATGAGCAGTTCTTC,CASSSPHSNEQFF
12,TRBJ2-2,TRBV6-5,-,-,TGTGCCAGCAGAGAGAATCCCGGGGAGCTGTTTTTT,CASRENPGELFF
13,TRBJ1-4,TRBV7-2,-,-,TGTGCCAGCAGCCCGAGAACTAATGAAAAACTGTTTTTT,CASSPRTNEKLFF
14,TRBJ1-1,TRBV6-1,-,TRBD1,TGTGCCAGCAGTCCCGGGACAGGGGGGACTGAAGCTTTCTTT,CASSPGTGGTEAFF
16,TRBJ2-3,TRBV30,once,TRBD2,TGTGCCTGGAGTCCTTCTGGGACTAGCGGCACAGATACGCAGTATTTT,CAWSPSGTSGTDTQYF
12,TRBJ2-7,TRBV5-8,-,-,TGTGCCAGCAGCAGGGCCTCCGGCGAGCAGTACTTC,CASSRASGEQYF
16,TRBJ2-3,TRBV15,-,TRBD2,TGTGCCACCAGCGGCACTAGCGGGAGAGGAGGGGGTACGCAGTATTTT,CATSGTSGRGGGTQYF
14,TRBJ1-2,TRBV6-6,-,-,TGTGCCAGCCGAAAGGCGGAGGATAACTATGGCTACACCTTC,CASRKAEDNYGYTF
17,TRBJ1-3,TRBV30,-,-,TGTGCCTGGAGTGCCCCCGAGGGGCCCGTTCAGGGAAACACCATATATTTT,CAWSAPEGPVQGNTIYF
14,TRBJ2-7,TRBV11-2,-,-,TGTGCCAGCAGCTCGGGGACATTCTCCTACGAGCAGTACTTC,CASSSGTFSYEQYF
16,TRBJ1-1,TRBV19,-,TRBD1,TGTGCCAGTAGTATCTCCTTGACAGGGAAGAACACTGAAGCTTTCTTT,CASSISLTGKNTEAFF
17,TRBJ2-3,TRBV2,-,TRBD2,TGTGCCAGCAGTGCCAACCGGGGCGGGGGGGCCGCAGATACGCAGTATTTT,CASSANRGGGAADTQYF
16,TRBJ1-3,TRBV27,-,-,TGTGCCAGCAGTCCAAGTCGGCCCCCCTCTGGAAACACCATATATTTT,CASSPSRPPSGNTIYF
13,TRBJ1-5,TRBV19,-,TRBD1,TGTGCCAGTATTGACAGGGGGAATCAGCCCCAGCATTTT,CASIDRGNQPQHF
15,TRBJ1-6,TRBV30,few,TRBD1,TGTGCCTGGAGTAACGGACAGGTCTATAATTCACCCCTCCACTTT,CAWSNGQVYNSPLHF
16,TRBJ2-2,TRBV9,-,-,TGTGCCAGCAGCGTAGAGGCTCGAACTAACACCGGGGAGCTGTTTTTT,CASSVEARTNTGELFF
15,TRBJ2-7,TRBV6-1,-,TRBD1,TGTGCCAGCAGACTAAATAGGGACAGCCAATACGAGCAGTACTTC,CASRLNRDSQYEQYF
13,TRBJ1-5,TRBV19,once,-,TGTGCCAGCGATTACACCCAAGGACAGCCCCAGCATTTT,CASDYTQGQPQHF
14,TRBJ1-5,TRBV5-6,-,-,TGTGCCAGCAGCTTGGGACAGCACAATCAGCCCCAGCATTTT,CASSLGQHNQPQHF
13,TRBJ2-5,TRBV19,-,-,TGTGCCAGTAGTACACGGGACCAAGAGACCCAGTACTTC,CASSTRDQETQYF
20,TRBJ2-7,TRBV2,-,TRBD1,TGTGCCAGCAGTGATAACCTGTTCCGGGAGGGCCGGGACAGGGGATACGAGCAGTACTTC,CASSDNLFREGRDRGYEQYF
12,TRBJ2-1,TRBV10-3,-,-,TGTGCCATCAGCCCGATGGGAAATGAGCAGTTCTTC,CAISPMGNEQFF
17,TRBJ2-3,TRBV4-1,-,-,TGCGCCAGCAGCCAGGGATTAGGAGCCTCTACGAGGGATACGCAGTATTTT,CASSQGLGASTRDTQYF
14,TRBJ2-7,TRBV7-2,-,-,TGTGCCAGCAGCTTATTGCGGGTTAGCGACGAGCAGTACTTC,CASSLLRVSDEQYF